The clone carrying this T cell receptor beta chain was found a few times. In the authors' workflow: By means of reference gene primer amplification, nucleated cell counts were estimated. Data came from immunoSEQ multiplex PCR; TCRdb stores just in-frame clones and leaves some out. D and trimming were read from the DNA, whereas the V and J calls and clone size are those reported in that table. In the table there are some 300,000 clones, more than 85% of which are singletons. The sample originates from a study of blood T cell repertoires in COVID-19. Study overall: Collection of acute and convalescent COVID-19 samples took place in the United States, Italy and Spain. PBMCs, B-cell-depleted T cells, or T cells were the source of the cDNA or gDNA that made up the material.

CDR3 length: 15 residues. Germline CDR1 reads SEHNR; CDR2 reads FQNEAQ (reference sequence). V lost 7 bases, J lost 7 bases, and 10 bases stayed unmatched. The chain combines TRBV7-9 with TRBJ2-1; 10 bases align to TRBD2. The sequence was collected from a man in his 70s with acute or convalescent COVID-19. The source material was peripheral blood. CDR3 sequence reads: CASMPRGLAANEQFF. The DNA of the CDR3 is TGTGCCAGCATGCCGAGAGGACTAGCGGCAAATGAGCAGTTCTTC.